The sequence of this T cell receptor beta chain was determined in a study of cytomegalovirus exposure and HLA in healthy donors. The PCR made use of 60 Vbeta and 13 Jbeta primers. Here immunoSEQ multiplex PCR was the method, and the copy in TCRdb shows in-frame clones only, minus some. The profile shows roughly 54,000 clones, 70% of them singletons. Each donor's status was that of a healthy bone marrow donor. This clone was found a few times. Its antigen is not known. Study-wide points: In an earlier analysis, about 87% or about 30%: the productive usage of most TCR beta V segments.

Source material: PBMCs. The source is a woman in her sixties in good health and CMV-seropositive.

CDR3 protein: CASSAGTANTEAFF. The CDR3 coding sequence is TGTGCCAGCAGCGCCGGGACAGCGAACACTGAAGCTTTCTTT. The genes are TRBV7-2 and TRBJ1-1, with 7 nucleotides matching TRBD1. This CDR3 contains 14 residues. Germline V CDR1 and CDR2: SGHTA, FQGNSA. Trimming removed 5 bases from V and 1 base from J; junction bases left unmatched: 4. Full variable domain (outside the CDR3, taken from reference TRBV7-2 and TRBJ1-1): GAGVSQSPSNKVTEKGKDVELRCDPISGHTALYWYRQSLGQGLEFLIYFQGNSAPDKSGLPSDRFSAERTGGSVSTLTIQRTQQEDSAVYLCASSAGTANTEAFFGQGTRLTVV.